This T cell receptor (beta chain) was identified during a study of T cell repertoires in cytomegalovirus infection. Study-wide context: Recently identified HLA-C-restricted and well-studied HLA-B-restricted CMV epitopes were used.

This clonotype occurred a few times. Its antigen is not identified. Each CDR3 protein is one row after TCRdb ran MiXCR on the reads. This table holds some 800,000 distinct CDR3 sequences, approximately 32% found once. The germline V gene encodes CDR1 MNHNY and CDR2 SVGAGI (reference sequence). This CDR3 region has 14 residues. Trimming removed 6 bases at V and 6 bases at J, with 15 bases between. The source is a human donor in good health (CMV status not recorded). Some clones in this sample may be carry-over from other donors' samples. The sample in question was cultured CD8+ T cells from PBMCs, obtained from culture after CMV antigen stimulation. The chain links TRBV6-6 to TRBJ2-4, with a weak D call TRBD1 (8 bases). The CDR3 DNA reads as TGTGCCAGCAGGGGGGGGACAGGAGGAAACATTCAGTACTTC. It codes for CASRGGTGGNIQYF.